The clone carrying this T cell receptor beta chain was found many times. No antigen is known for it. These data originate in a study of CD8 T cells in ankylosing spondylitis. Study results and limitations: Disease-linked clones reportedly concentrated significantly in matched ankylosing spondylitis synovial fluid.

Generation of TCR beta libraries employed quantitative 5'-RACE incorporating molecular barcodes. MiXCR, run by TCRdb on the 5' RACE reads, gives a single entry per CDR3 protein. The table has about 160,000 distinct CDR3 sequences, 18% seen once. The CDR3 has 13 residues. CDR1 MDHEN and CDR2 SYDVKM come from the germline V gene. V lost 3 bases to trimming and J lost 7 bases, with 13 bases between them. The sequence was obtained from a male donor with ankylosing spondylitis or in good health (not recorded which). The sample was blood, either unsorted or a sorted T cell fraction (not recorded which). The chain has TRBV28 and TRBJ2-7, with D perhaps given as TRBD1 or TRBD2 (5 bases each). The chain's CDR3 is CASSFRQGEEQYF. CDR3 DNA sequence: TGTGCCAGCAGTTTTAGACAAGGGGAGGAGCAGTACTTC.